These T cell receptor beta chains were read from a single sample in a study of blood T cells in healthy people across ages. Using its own MiXCR run on the 5' RACE reads, TCRdb lists one record per CDR3 protein. The sample records 1.5 million to 2 million distinct CDR3 sequences, over 25% being singletons. The sample consisted of blood. These receptors all stem from a woman in her twenties or thirties in good health. Each CDR3 is given with its conserved first and last residue. The order of the fields is CDR3 length, clone size, D gene, J gene, V gene, CDR3 DNA, CDR3 protein. A D gene is named only where the DNA matches it firmly. Only some rows state a clone size, as once, few, many or a class for expanded clones.

>15|NA|TRBD2|TRBJ2-3|TRBV7-3
TGTGCCACCTCTAGCGGGGGGCACGGGGGGGATACGCAGTATTTT
CATSSGGHGGDTQYF
>15|few|NA|TRBJ2-1|TRBV20-1
TGCAGTGCTGGGCTGGGCAGGGACTCCTACAGTGAGCAGTTCTTC
CSAGLGRDSYSEQFF
>15|NA|TRBD1|TRBJ1-5|TRBV11-2
TGTGCCAGCAGCTTAGAGGGGACAGATGATCAGCCCCAGCATTTT
CASSLEGTDDQPQHF
>15|NA|NA|TRBJ2-7|TRBV7-2
TGTGCCAGCAGCTTAGAGGGGGGGGCAGTCCGCGAGCAGTACTTC
CASSLEGGAVREQYF
>16|many|NA|TRBJ2-3|TRBV6-5
TGTGCCAGCAGTTACCTCAGGGCCGGTAACACAGATACGCAGTATTTT
CASSYLRAGNTDTQYF
>16|many|TRBD1|TRBJ2-1|TRBV7-3
TGTGCCAGCAGCTCTAGAGGGGGCTCATCCTACAATGAGCAGTTCTTC
CASSSRGGSSYNEQFF
>16|few|TRBD1|TRBJ2-1|TRBV10-3
TGTGCCATCAGTGAGTCGACAGGGGGACCCTACAATGAGCAGTTCTTC
CAISESTGGPYNEQFF
>16|NA|TRBD2|TRBJ2-3|TRBV27
TGTGCCAGCAGTTTCCGAACCGGGACTAGGACAGATACGCAGTATTTT
CASSFRTGTRTDTQYF
>13|NA|TRBD1|TRBJ2-4|TRBV18
TGTGCCAGCTCACCCGGGACAGAAGGACGTTGGTACTTC
CASSPGTEGRWYF
>17|NA|NA|TRBJ2-7|TRBV14
TGTGCCAGCAGCCCGATCCCCGGCTGGGGAATCTCCTACGAGCAGTACTTC
CASSPIPGWGISYEQYF
>13|NA|NA|TRBJ1-1|TRBV7-2
TGTGCCAGCAGGCGGAGCCCCCAGGTGGAGGCTTTCTTT
CASRRSPQVEAFF
>17|many|NA|TRBJ2-6|TRBV15
TGTGCCACCAGCCCCTTGGGGGCAGGATTTGGGGCCAACGTCCTGACTTTC
CATSPLGAGFGANVLTF
>14|NA|TRBD1|TRBJ2-1|TRBV14
TGTGCCAGCCCCCCGGGACAGGGGAGCCATGAGCAGTTCTTC
CASPPGQGSHEQFF
>13|many|NA|TRBJ1-2|TRBV6-1
TGTGCCAGCAGTGGGGGTGGCAGCCCTAGCTACACCTTC
CASSGGGSPSYTF
>18|few|NA|TRBJ1-1|TRBV3-1
TGTGCCAGCAGCCAAGACCCCCACCGTTTGGGGCGAAACACTGAAGCTTTCTTT
CASSQDPHRLGRNTEAFF
>15|NA|NA|TRBJ2-5|TRBV7-6
TGTGCCAGCAGCTTACAGGAGGGGATGACGGAGACCCAGTACTTC
CASSLQEGMTETQYF
>15|few|TRBD2|TRBJ2-3|TRBV20-1
TGCAGTGCTAGAGTGCGGGGGGGAAGCACAGATACGCAGTATTTT
CSARVRGGSTDTQYF
>14|many|TRBD1|TRBJ2-7|TRBV7-2
TGTGCCAGCAGCTTTTTACAGGGGACCTACGAGCAGTACTTC
CASSFLQGTYEQYF
>14|few|TRBD1|TRBJ2-7|TRBV30
TGTGCCTGGAGCCGGACAGGGGGATACTACGAGCAGTACTTC
CAWSRTGGYYEQYF
>13|few|NA|TRBJ2-7|TRBV27
TGTGCCAGCAGTTGGGTTACAGGGTACGAGCAGTACTTC
CASSWVTGYEQYF
>16|NA|NA|TRBJ2-6|TRBV7-9
TGTGCCAGCAGCGTGACAGCGACCTCTGGGGCCAACGTCCTGACTTTC
CASSVTATSGANVLTF
>13|many|TRBD1|TRBJ1-2|TRBV29-1
TGCAGCGTTGACGGGGACAGGGAGGGCGGCTACACCTTC
CSVDGDREGGYTF
>16|many|TRBD1|TRBJ2-5|TRBV11-2
TGTGCCAGCAGCAAAGGGGGACAGGGCTTTCAAGAGACCCAGTACTTC
CASSKGGQGFQETQYF
>13|few|NA|TRBJ1-1|TRBV29-1
TGCAGCGTTCTAAATTCCATTGGGACTGAAGCTTTCTTT
CSVLNSIGTEAFF
>15|NA|NA|TRBJ2-5|TRBV28
TGTGCCAGCAGTTTATTCCGGGCCCAAGAAGAGACCCAGTACTTC
CASSLFRAQEETQYF
>15|NA|NA|TRBJ2-7|TRBV2
TGTGCCAGCAGTCCTAAGGGCCGACGGCTCTACGAGCAGTACTTC
CASSPKGRRLYEQYF
>17|NA|NA|TRBJ2-1|TRBV4-3
TGCGCCAGCAGCCAAGATTGGGACACGAGCTCCTACAATGAGCAGTTCTTC
CASSQDWDTSSYNEQFF
>15|NA|NA|TRBJ2-5|TRBV29-1
TGCAGCGTTGAGTCCGGGACATCCCATCTTCGGACCCAGTACTTC
CSVESGTSHLRTQYF
>16|NA|NA|TRBJ2-3|TRBV7-9
TGTGCCAGCACCCCCGGATTGGGATTCGGCACAGATACGCAGTATTTT
CASTPGLGFGTDTQYF
>14|NA|NA|TRBJ1-2|TRBV11-2
TGTGCCAGCAGCTTACGTAGTGGGTACGGAGGCTACACCTTC
CASSLRSGYGGYTF
>15|NA|NA|TRBJ2-5|TRBV7-2
TGTGCCAGCAGCCCGCCGGGTCAGTTCCGAGAGACCCAGTACTTC
CASSPPGQFRETQYF
>16|few|NA|TRBJ2-2|TRBV28
TGTGCCAGCAGTTTTGGGAGACTCGCGAACACCGGGGAGCTGTTTTTT
CASSFGRLANTGELFF
>15|NA|NA|TRBJ2-1|TRBV7-2
TGTGCCAGCAGCTCCGACCGGCATTCTTTTGATGAGCAGTTCTTC
CASSSDRHSFDEQFF
>12|NA|NA|TRBJ1-3|TRBV6-1
TGTGCCAGCAGTGAAAGGTTGGGCACCATATATTTT
CASSERLGTIYF
>14|NA|NA|TRBJ2-5|TRBV5-1
TGCGCCAGCAGCTCCTCGACGGAGACGGAGGAGCAGTACTTC
CASSSSTETEEQYF
>16|NA|NA|TRBJ2-1|TRBV7-9
TGTGCCAGCAGCCCCGGTAGGGAGACCCTCTACAATGAGCAGTTCTTC
CASSPGRETLYNEQFF
>16|NA|NA|TRBJ1-2|TRBV20-1
TGCAGTGCTAGTAGGAACAGGGCGCCTTCTAGCTATGGCTACACCTTC
CSASRNRAPSSYGYTF
>16|few|NA|TRBJ1-4|TRBV9
TGTGCCAGCAGCGGGGGAACAGGGTCGACTAATGAAAAACTGTTTTTT
CASSGGTGSTNEKLFF
>13|NA|TRBD1|TRBJ1-2|TRBV29-1
TGCAGCGAATCAACAGGGGGTGAGGGGGGCTACACCTTC
CSESTGGEGGYTF
>12|NA|NA|TRBJ2-2|TRBV12-3/TRBV12-4
TGTGCCAGCAGCCCCCGGTACGGGGAGCTGTGTTTT
CASSPRYGELCF
>14|NA|NA|TRBJ2-3|TRBV27
TGTGCCAGCAACCCCCGGCCATACACAGATACGCAGTATTTT
CASNPRPYTDTQYF
>16|few|TRBD2|TRBJ2-4|TRBV5-6
TGTGCCAGCAGCCAGTTCCGGGAGGTAGCCAAAAACATTCAGTACTTC
CASSQFREVAKNIQYF
>16|NA|TRBD1|TRBJ1-2|TRBV7-9
TGTGCCAGCAGCTTATGGGGACAGGACCTAAACTATGGCTACACCTTC
CASSLWGQDLNYGYTF
>13|few|NA|TRBJ2-3|TRBV12-3/TRBV12-4
TGTGCCAGCAGTCTGGGAGATCAGTCGACGCAGTATTTT
CASSLGDQSTQYF
>15|NA|TRBD2|TRBJ2-3|TRBV10-2
TGCGCCAGCAGTGCTTGGGGGACTAGCACAGATGCGCAGTATTTT
CASSAWGTSTDAQYF
>14|NA|NA|TRBJ2-7|TRBV4-3
TGCGCCAGCAGCCAAGATGGGATCTACTACGAGCAGTACTTC
CASSQDGIYYEQYF
>16|few|NA|TRBJ2-5|TRBV10-3
TGTGCCATCAGTGAGTCCCCTCGGGAGTACCAAGAGACCCAGTACTTC
CAISESPREYQETQYF
>16|few|TRBD2|TRBJ2-3|TRBV10-3
TGTGCCATCAGCCAACTAGCGGGAGGGCCTACAGATACGCAGTATTTT
CAISQLAGGPTDTQYF
>12|few|NA|TRBJ2-1|TRBV7-7
TGTGCCAGCTCTAGGTTAGGGGGTGAGCAGTTCTTC
CASSRLGGEQFF
>18|NA|NA|TRBJ2-3|TRBV11-2
TGTGCCAGCAGCTCCAACCGGGGGAGCCAGCAATCGATGGGTACGCAGTATTTT
CASSSNRGSQQSMGTQYF
>14|NA|NA|TRBJ1-3|TRBV9
TGTGCCAGCAGCGTAGCCCGGACCGGTAACACCATATATTTT
CASSVARTGNTIYF
>14|many|NA|TRBJ2-1|TRBV29-1
TGCAGCGCGCTGACGGTTCTCGCAGGCGGGGAGCAGTTCTTC
CSALTVLAGGEQFF
>13|NA|NA|TRBJ2-7|TRBV10-3
TGTGCCATCAGTGCCGACAGGCGGTACGAGCAGTACTTC
CAISADRRYEQYF